The T cell receptor beta chain described here comes from a study of CD8+ T cells in alopecia areata. Study outcomes and limitations: In scalp and blood, many expanded lesional clones persisted during tofacitinib. Compared with normal scalp, lesional scalp had higher clonality and more expanded CD8+ clones. Scalp clonality dropped significantly under tofacitinib, as did expanded CD8+ top-100 clones.

CDR1 is SGHRS and CDR2 is YFSETQ in the germline V gene. This CDR3 has 16 amino acids. J lost 8 bases, V lost 0 bases, and 11 bases had no gene match. About this clone itself: Antigen: not known.

RNA extraction was followed by reverse transcription into cDNA, which acted as the sequencing template. Assay used: immunoSEQ multiplex PCR; TCRdb lists only in-frame clones, some missing. The sample consists of approximately 280,000 clones, roughly 60% of them appearing once. The treatment: oral pan-JAK inhibitor, 5-10 mg twice daily. This chain uses TRBV5-1 with TRBJ2-1; 7 nucleotides line up with TRBD1. The origin of this receptor is a human donor with alopecia areata. Material: CD4+ T cells sorted from blood, obtained at week 24, from a patient treated with tofacitinib. This CDR3 is CASSLGQGYNSDEQFF. The DNA for the CDR3 is TGCGCCAGCAGCTTGGGACAGGGTTATAACTCGGATGAGCAGTTCTTC.